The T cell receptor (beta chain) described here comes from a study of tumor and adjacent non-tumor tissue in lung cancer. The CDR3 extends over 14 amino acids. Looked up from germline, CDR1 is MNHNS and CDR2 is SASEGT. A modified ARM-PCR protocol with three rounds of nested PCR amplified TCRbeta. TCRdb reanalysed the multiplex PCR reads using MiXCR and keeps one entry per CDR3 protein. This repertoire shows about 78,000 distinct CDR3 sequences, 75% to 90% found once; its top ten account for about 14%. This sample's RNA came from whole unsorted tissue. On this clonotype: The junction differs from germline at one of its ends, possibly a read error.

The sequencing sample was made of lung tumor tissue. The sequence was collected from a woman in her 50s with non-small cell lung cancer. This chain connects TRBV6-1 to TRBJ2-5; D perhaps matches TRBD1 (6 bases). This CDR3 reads CASSEGSGDGTQYF. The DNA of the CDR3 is TGTGCCAGTAGTGAAGGGTCAGGGGATGGGACCCAGTATTTC.